This T cell receptor beta chain was profiled in a study of T cell responses to AZD1222 COVID-19 vaccine. At the level of the study: Second doses were pooled across both intervals (about 4 or about 12 weeks). Overall study results and limits: There were repertoire samples only from the period after the peak T cell response. The number of AZD1222 recipients seropositive at baseline was only five to seven. Nearly half of the spike-specific TCRs reportedly recognize variant regions that carry no mutations.

The CDR3 consists of 14 residues. Looked up from germline, CDR1 is KGHDR and CDR2 is SFDVKD. Trimming stripped 10 bases from V and 7 bases from J, with 21 bases between. As to this clone: The antigen remains undetermined.

Here immunoSEQ multiplex PCR was the method, and the copy in TCRdb shows in-frame clones only, minus some. The data hold around 180,000 clones, with about nine tenths observed a single time. This TCR was sampled from an adult in good health. Sample: peripheral blood, taken on day 0 of AZD1222 vaccination. This chain uses TRBV24-1 with TRBJ2-5, with D maybe TRBD2 (5 bases). CDR3 residues: CATSSGGPEGTQYF. The CDR3 bases are TGTGCCACTTCCAGCGGAGGACCTGAGGGGACCCAGTACTTC.